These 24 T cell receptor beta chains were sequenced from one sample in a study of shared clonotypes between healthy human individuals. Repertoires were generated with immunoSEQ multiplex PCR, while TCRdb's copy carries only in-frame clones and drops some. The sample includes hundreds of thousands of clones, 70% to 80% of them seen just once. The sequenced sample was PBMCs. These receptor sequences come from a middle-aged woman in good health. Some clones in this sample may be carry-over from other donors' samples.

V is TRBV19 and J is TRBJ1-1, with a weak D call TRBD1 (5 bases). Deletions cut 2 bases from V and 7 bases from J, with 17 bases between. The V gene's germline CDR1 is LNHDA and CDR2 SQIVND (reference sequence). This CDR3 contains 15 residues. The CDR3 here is CASSIPGRILNEAFF. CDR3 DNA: TGTGCCAGTAGTATACCGGGACGGATACTCAATGAAGCTTTCTTT.

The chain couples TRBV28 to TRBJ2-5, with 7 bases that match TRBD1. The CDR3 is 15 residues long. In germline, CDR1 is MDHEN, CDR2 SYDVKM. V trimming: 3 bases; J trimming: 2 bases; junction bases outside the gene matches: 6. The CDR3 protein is CASSLGTGAQETQYF. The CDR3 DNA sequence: TGTGCCAGCAGTTTGGGTACAGGGGCTCAAGAGACCCAGTACTTC.

The CDR3 loop is CASSFGGRGRGTEAFF. CDR3 bases: TGTGCCAGCAGCTTCGGGGGCAGGGGGCGCGGGACTGAAGCTTTCTTT. The J gene is TRBJ1-1, the V gene TRBV5-4, with TRBD1 matching over 8 bases. Germline values: CDR1 SGHNT, CDR2 YYREEE (reference sequence). This CDR3 contains 16 residues. The junction had 11 bases not matched to a gene; V was cut back by 2 bases and J by 5 bases.

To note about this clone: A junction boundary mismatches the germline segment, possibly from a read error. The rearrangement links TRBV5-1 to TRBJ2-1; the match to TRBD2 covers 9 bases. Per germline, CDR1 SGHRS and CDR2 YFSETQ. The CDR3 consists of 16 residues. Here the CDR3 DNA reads TGCGCCAGCAGCTTGGCTGGCGGGAGGGCCTACGATGAGCAGTTCTTC. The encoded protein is CASSLAGGRAYDEQFF.

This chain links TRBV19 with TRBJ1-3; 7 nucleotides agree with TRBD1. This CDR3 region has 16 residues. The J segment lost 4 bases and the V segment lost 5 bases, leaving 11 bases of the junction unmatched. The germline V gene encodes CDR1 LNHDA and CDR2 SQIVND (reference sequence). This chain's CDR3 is CASSATPGQRGNTIYF. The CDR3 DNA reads TGTGCCAGTAGTGCCACCCCGGGACAGCGAGGAAACACCATATATTTT. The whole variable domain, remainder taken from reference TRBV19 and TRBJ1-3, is DGGITQSPKYLFRKEGQNVTLSCEQNLNHDAMYWYRQDPGQGLRLIYYSQIVNDFQKGDIAEGYSVSREKKESFPLTVTSAQKNPTAFYLCASSATPGQRGNTIYFGEGSWLTVV.

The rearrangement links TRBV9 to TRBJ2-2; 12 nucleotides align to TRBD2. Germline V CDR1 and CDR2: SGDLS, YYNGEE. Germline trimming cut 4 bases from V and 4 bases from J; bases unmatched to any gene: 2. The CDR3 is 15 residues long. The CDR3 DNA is TGTGCCAGCAGCCCGGGACTAGCGGGCACCGGGGAGCTGTTTTTT. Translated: CASSPGLAGTGELFF.

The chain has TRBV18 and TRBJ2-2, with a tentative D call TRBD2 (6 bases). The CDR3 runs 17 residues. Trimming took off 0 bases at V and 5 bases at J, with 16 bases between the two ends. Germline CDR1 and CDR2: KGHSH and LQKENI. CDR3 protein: CASSPPSFTGLTGELFF. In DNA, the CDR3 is TGTGCCAGCTCACCACCCTCGTTTACAGGACTAACCGGGGAGCTGTTTTTT.

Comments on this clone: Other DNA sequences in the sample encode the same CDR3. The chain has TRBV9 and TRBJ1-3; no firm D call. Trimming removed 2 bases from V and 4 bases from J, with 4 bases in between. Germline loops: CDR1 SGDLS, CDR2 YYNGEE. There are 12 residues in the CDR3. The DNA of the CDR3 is TGTGCCAGCAGCGTGGACGGAAACACCATATATTTT. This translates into CASSVDGNTIYF.

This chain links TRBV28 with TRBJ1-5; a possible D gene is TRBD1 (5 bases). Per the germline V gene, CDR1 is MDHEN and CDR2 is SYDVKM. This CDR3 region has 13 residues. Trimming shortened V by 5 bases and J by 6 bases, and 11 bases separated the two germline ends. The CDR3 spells CASSTPGFQPQHF. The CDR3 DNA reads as TGTGCCAGCAGTACCCCAGGGTTTCAGCCCCAGCATTTT.

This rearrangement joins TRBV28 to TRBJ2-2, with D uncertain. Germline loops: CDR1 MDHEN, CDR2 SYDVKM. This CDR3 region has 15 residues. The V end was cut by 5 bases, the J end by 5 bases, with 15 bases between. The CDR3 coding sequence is TGTGCCAGCAGTCCCGGCATCCTGCGGACCGGGGAGCTGTTTTTT. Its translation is CASSPGILRTGELFF.

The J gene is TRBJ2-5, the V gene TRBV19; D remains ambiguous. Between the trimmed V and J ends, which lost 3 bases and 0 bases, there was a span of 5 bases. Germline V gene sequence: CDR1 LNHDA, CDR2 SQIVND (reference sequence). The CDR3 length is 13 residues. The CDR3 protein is CASSMTYQETQYF. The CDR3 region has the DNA TGTGCCAGTAGTATGACCTACCAAGAGACCCAGTACTTC.

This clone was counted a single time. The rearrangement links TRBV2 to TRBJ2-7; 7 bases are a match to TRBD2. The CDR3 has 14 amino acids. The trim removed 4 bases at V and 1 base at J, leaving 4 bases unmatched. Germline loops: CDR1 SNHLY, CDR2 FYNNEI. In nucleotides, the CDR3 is TGTGCCAGCAGTGGGTTGGGGGGGTCCTACGAGCAGTACTTC. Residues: CASSGLGGSYEQYF.

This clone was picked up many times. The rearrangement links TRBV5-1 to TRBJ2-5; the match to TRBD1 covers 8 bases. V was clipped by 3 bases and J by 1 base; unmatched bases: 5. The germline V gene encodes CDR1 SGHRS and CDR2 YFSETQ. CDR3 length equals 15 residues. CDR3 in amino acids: CASSSLQGAQETQYF. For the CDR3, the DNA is TGCGCCAGCAGCTCCCTTCAGGGGGCCCAAGAGACCCAGTACTTC.

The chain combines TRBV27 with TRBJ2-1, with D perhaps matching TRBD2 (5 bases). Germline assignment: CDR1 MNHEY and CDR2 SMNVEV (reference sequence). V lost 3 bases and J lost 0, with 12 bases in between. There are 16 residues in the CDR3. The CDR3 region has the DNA TGTGCCAGCAGTTTTCGTCCGGCGGGCTCCTACAATGAGCAGTTCTTC. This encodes CASSFRPAGSYNEQFF.

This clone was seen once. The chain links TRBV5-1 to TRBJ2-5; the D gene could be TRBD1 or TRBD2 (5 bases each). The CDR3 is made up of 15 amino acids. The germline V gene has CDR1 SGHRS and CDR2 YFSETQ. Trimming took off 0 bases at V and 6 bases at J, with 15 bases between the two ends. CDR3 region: CASSLAVGVRKTQYF. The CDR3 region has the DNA TGCGCCAGCAGCTTGGCCGTGGGGGTGCGTAAGACCCAGTACTTC.

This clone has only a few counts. CDR3 sequence: CAWSGDSEREQFF. The CDR3 bases are TGTGCCTGGAGTGGGGACAGCGAAAGAGAGCAGTTCTTC. The chain is built from TRBV30 and TRBJ2-1, with 7 bases aligning to TRBD1. The CDR3 is 13 amino acids. The germline V gene encodes CDR1 GTSNPN and CDR2 SVGIG (reference sequence). Unmatched junction bases numbered 7, after V lost 1 base and J lost 10 bases.

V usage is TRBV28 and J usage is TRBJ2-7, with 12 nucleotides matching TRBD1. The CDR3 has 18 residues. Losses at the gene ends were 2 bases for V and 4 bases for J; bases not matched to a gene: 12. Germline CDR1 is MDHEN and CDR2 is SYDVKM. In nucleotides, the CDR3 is TGTGCCAGCAGTTTAAGCCTCGGTGGGACAGGGGGCAGGTACGAGCAGTACTTC. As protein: CASSLSLGGTGGRYEQYF.

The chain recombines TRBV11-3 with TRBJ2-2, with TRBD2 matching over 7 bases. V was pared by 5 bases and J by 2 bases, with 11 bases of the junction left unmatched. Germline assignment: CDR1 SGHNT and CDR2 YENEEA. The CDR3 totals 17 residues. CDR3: CASSRRSLADNTGELFF. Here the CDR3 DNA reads TGTGCCAGCAGCAGAAGGAGCCTAGCGGACAACACCGGGGAGCTGTTTTTT.

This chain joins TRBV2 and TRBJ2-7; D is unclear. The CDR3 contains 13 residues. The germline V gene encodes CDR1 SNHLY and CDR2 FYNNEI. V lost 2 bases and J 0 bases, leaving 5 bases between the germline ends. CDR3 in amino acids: CASSEHLSYEQYF. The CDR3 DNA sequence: TGTGCCAGCAGTGAACACCTCTCCTACGAGCAGTACTTC.

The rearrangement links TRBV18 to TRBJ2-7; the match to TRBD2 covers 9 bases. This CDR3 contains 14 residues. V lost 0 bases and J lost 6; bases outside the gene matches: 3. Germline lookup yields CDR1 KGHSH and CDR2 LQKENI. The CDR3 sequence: CASSPPPAGGEQYF. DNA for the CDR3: TGTGCCAGCTCACCACCCCCAGCGGGAGGCGAGCAGTACTTC.

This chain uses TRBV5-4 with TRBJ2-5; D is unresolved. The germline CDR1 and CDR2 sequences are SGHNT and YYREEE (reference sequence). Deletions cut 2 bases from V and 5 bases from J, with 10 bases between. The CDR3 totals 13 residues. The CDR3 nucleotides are TGTGCCAGCAGCTTCGTCTTAGGGGAGACCCAGTACTTC. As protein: CASSFVLGETQYF.

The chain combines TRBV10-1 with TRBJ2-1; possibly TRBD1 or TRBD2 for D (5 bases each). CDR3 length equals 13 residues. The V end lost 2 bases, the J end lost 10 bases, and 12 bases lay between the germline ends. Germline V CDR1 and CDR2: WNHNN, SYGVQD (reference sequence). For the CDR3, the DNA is TGCGCCAGCAGTGAGCTGAACGGGGACGAGCAGTTCTTC. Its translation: CASSELNGDEQFF.

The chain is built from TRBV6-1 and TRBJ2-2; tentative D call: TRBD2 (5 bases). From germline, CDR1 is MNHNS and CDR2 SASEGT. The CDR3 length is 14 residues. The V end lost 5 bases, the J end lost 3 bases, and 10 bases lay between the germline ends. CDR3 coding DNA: TGTGCCAGCAGTAGAGAGGGCTACACCGGGGAGCTGTTTTTT. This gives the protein CASSREGYTGELFF.

The CDR3 nucleotides are TGTGCCAGCAGCTTAGCTCGGAGCGGGAGCTACAATGAGCAGTTCTTC. It is translated as CASSLARSGSYNEQFF. This chain uses TRBV11-2 with TRBJ2-1; 8 nucleotides line up with TRBD2. The trim removed 1 base at V and 3 bases at J, leaving 5 bases unmatched. CDR1 SGHAT and CDR2 FQNNGV come from the germline V gene. The CDR3 length is 16 residues.